This T cell receptor beta chain was identified in a study of T cells after yellow fever vaccination. General study findings and limits: Repertoires obtained by FACS sorting could include abundant clonotypes that entered as contaminants from the bulk population. A small proportion of clonotypes was detected in both the CD4 and CD8 compartments. Primary-vaccination clones mostly resurfaced post-booster (roughly 97% CD4, about 87% CD8).

One entry per CDR3 protein, called by TCRdb with MiXCR from the 5' RACE reads. The table lists some 300,000 distinct CDR3 sequences, 7.5% to 9% of them singletons. This CDR3 has 15 residues. Germline values: CDR1 SQVTM, CDR2 ANQGSEA. V lost 4 bases and J lost 1; bases outside the gene matches: 8. There are many counts of this clonotype. What it recognizes is unknown. Sequenced material: CD4+ T cells sorted from PBMCs, taken 5 days after the yellow fever booster vaccination. V gene TRBV29-1 combines with J gene TRBJ2-3; 7 bases match TRBD2. The sequence was collected from a man between 18 and 29 years old who received the YFV17D yellow fever vaccine. CDR3 nucleotides: TGCAGCGTTGCATCAGGACTAGAGGGCACAGATACGCAGTATTTT. This encodes CSVASGLEGTDTQYF.